The T cell receptor (beta chain) under discussion was sequenced for a study of identical twins. Study-wide findings and caveats: The abundant beta clonotypes from cord blood had fewer insertions, and memory repertoires had none of this. For out-of-frame alpha sequences shared by twins, low generation probability was in excess.

The authors used template switching to add a universal primer site and gave cDNA unique molecular identifiers. TCRdb redid the calling of the 5' RACE reads with MiXCR, one entry per CDR3 protein. Counted here are roughly 700,000 distinct CDR3 sequences, about 9.4% occurring once; the ten biggest clones make up around 0.98%. On this clonotype: The antigen is not known.

This CDR3 is built from 15 residues. The junction had 9 bases not matched to a gene; V was cut back by 2 bases and J by 6 bases. Germline V lookup: CDR1 MNHEY, CDR2 SMNVEV (reference sequence). These data were also filed under a second study, of yellow fever vaccine responses in identical twins. From that study: Convergence reportedly seemed to mark part of the twins' vaccine T cell response, with personalization marking the rest.

This chain connects TRBV27 to TRBJ1-2, with 7 nucleotides matching TRBD1. The clonotype originates from a woman aged 18 to 35 in good health. Sequenced input: PBMCs. The chain's CDR3 is CASSLIWGDSDGYTF. In DNA, the CDR3 is TGTGCCAGCAGTTTAATTTGGGGGGACAGTGATGGCTACACCTTC.